The rows below give T cell receptor beta chains drawn from one sample of a study of blood T cell repertoires in COVID-19. The table came from immunoSEQ multiplex PCR; TCRdb's copy has only in-frame clones and leaves some out. The sample shows roughly 250,000 clones, more than 85% of them seen only once. The sequencing input was PBMCs or T cells enriched from blood (not recorded which). The receptors stem from a man in his forties who had recovered from COVID-19. Both conserved end residues are part of each CDR3. A D gene is named only where the DNA matches it firmly. The size field is filled for only some rows; it gives once, few, many or a size class.

>NA|TRBD1|TRBV14|TRBJ1-1
CASSRHTGVGSEAFF
TGTGCCAGCAGCCGACATACAGGGGTTGGATCTGAAGCTTTCTTT
>NA|NA|TRBV4-1|TRBJ2-2
CASSQEASTTNTGELFF
TGCGCCAGCAGCCAAGAAGCTAGCACCACGAACACCGGGGAGCTGTTTTTT
>NA|TRBD1|TRBV2|TRBJ1-2
CASNDRVSYGYTF
TGTGCCAGCAACGACAGGGTGAGCTATGGCTACACCTTC
>NA|TRBD2|TRBV19|TRBJ2-3
CASSLFLGELADSTDTQYF
TGTGCCAGTTCCCTCTTTTTGGGCGAACTAGCGGATAGCACAGATACGCAGTATTTT
>NA|NA|TRBV11-2|TRBJ2-7
CASSFRRESNEQYF
TGTGCCAGCAGCTTTAGGAGGGAATCGAACGAGCAGTACTTC
>few|NA|TRBV9|TRBJ1-1
CASSVARDSKAFF
TGTGCCAGCAGCGTAGCTCGTGACAGCAAAGCTTTCTTT
>few|NA|TRBV14|TRBJ2-7
CASSQGTPYEQYF
TGTGCCAGCAGCCAAGGGACACCCTACGAGCAGTACTTC
>NA|TRBD1|TRBV7-8|TRBJ1-1
CASSLAGTVNTEAFF
TGTGCCAGCAGCTTGGCCGGGACAGTGAACACTGAAGCTTTCTTT
>NA|TRBD2|TRBV5-1|TRBJ2-1
CASSLDPGLAYNEQFF
TGCGCCAGCAGCTTGGATCCGGGACTAGCGTACAATGAGCAGTTCTTC
>NA|NA|TRBV11-2|TRBJ2-5
CASSFPVVETQYF
TGTGCCAGCAGCTTCCCGGTGGTTGAGACCCAGTACTTC
>NA|NA|TRBV27|TRBJ2-7
CASSWDGDILDEQYF
TGTGCCAGCAGTTGGGATGGGGACATTCTCGACGAGCAGTACTTC
>NA|NA|TRBV10-2|TRBJ2-7
CASTDWGRFEQYF
TGCGCCAGCACCGACTGGGGGCGTTTCGAGCAGTACTTC
>NA|NA|TRBV4-2|TRBJ2-3
CASSQERALASDTQYF
TGTGCCAGCAGCCAAGAGAGGGCCCTAGCGTCAGATACGCAGTATTTT
>NA|NA|TRBV11-2|TRBJ1-2
CASSSDLRHGDNYGYTF
TGTGCCAGCAGCTCCGACCTCCGACACGGCGACAACTATGGCTACACCTTC
>NA|NA|TRBV11-2|TRBJ2-5
CASSRTNPGVETQYF
TGTGCCAGCAGCCGAACAAATCCAGGGGTTGAGACCCAGTACTTC
>NA|NA|TRBV19|TRBJ2-3
CASSRERSTDTQYF
TGTGCCAGTTCTCGGGAAAGGAGCACAGATACGCAGTATTTT
>NA|TRBD1|TRBV4-1|TRBJ1-1
CASSHEDTGGNTEAFF
TGCGCCAGCAGCCACGAAGATACAGGGGGGAACACTGAAGCTTTCTTT
>NA|NA|TRBV7-2|TRBJ1-1
CASSPNRGTKAFF
TGTGCCAGCAGCCCCAACCGGGGGACCAAAGCTTTCTTT
>NA|NA|TRBV28|TRBJ1-4
CASSFLGFKGNEKLFF
TGTGCCAGCAGTTTTCTAGGGTTTAAGGGGAATGAAAAACTGTTTTTT
>NA|TRBD2|TRBV7-8|TRBJ2-6
CASSWGLAGTRSGANVLTF
TGTGCCAGCAGCTGGGGACTAGCGGGGACGCGCTCTGGGGCCAACGTCCTGACTTTC
>NA|TRBD2|TRBV13|TRBJ2-5
CASSFGLAGVVQETQYF
TGTGCCAGCAGCTTCGGTCTAGCGGGAGTCGTCCAAGAGACCCAGTACTTC
>once|TRBD1|TRBV11-3|TRBJ2-7
CASSPDRPYEQYF
TGTGCCAGCAGCCCGGACAGGCCCTACGAGCAGTACTTC
>NA|TRBD1|TRBV3-1/TRBV3-2|TRBJ2-7
CASSQAGTVSLEQYF
TGTGCCAGCAGCCAAGCCGGGACAGTAAGCCTCGAGCAGTACTTC
>NA|NA|TRBV5-1|TRBJ1-1
CASSLAQGMNTEAFF
TGCGCCAGCAGCTTGGCTCAGGGGATGAACACTGAAGCTTTCTTT
>NA|NA|TRBV29-1|TRBJ2-5
CSVVVLGETQYF
TGCAGCGTTGTAGTACTAGGGGAGACCCAGTACTTC
>NA|NA|TRBV11-3|TRBJ1-3
CASSEDSQVSGNTIYF
TGTGCCAGCAGCGAAGACAGTCAAGTCTCTGGAAACACCATATATTTT
>NA|NA|TRBV5-1|TRBJ2-3
CASSLDSTTDTQYF
TGCGCCAGCAGCTTGGACTCTACCACAGATACGCAGTATTTT
>NA|TRBD1|TRBV6-5|TRBJ2-3
CASSSWTGRTDTQYF
TGTGCCAGCAGTTCGTGGACAGGACGTACAGATACGCAGTATTTT
>NA|TRBD1|TRBV7-3|TRBJ1-1
CASSFLGQGLTEAFF
TGTGCCAGCAGCTTCCTTGGACAGGGACTCACTGAAGCTTTCTTT
>once|NA|TRBV12-5|TRBJ1-5
CASGSGGGNQPQHF
TGTGCTAGTGGTTCGGGAGGGGGCAATCAGCCCCAGCATTTT